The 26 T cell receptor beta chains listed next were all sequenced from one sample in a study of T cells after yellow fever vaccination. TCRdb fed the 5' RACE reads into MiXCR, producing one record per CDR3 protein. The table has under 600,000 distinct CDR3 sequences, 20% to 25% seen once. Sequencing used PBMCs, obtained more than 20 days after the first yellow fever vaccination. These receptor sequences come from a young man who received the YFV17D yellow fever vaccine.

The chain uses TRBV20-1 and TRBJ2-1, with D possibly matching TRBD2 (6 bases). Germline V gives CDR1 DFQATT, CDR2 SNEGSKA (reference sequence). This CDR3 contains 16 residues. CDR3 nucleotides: TGCAGCGCTTGGGACGGGACTCTGAGCTCCTACAATGAGCAGTTCTTC. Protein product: CSAWDGTLSSYNEQFF.

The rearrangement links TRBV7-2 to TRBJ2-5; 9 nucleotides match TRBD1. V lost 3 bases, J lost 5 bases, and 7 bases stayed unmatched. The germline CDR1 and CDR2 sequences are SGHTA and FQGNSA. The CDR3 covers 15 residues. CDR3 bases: TGTGCCAGCAGCTTCCACAGGGGGCCGGGTGAGACCCAGTACTTC. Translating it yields CASSFHRGPGETQYF.

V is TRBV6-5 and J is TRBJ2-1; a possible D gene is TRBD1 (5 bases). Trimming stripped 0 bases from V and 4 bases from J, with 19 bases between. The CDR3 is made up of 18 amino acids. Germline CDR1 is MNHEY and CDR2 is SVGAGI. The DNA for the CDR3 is TGTGCCAGCAGTTACTCTGGGGCGTCCGTGTTCCCGTACAATGAGCAGTTCTTC. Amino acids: CASSYSGASVFPYNEQFF.

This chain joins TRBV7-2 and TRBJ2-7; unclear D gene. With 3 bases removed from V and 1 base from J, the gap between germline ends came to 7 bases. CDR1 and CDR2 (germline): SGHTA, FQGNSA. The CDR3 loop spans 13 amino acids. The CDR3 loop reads CASSLSVSYEQYV. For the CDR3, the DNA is TGTGCCAGCAGCTTGTCAGTTTCCTACGAGCAGTACGTC.

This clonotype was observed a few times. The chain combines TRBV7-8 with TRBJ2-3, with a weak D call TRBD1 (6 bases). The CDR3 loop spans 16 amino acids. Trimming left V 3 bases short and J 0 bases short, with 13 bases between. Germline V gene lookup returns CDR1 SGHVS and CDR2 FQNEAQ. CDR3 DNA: TGTGCCAGCAGCTTCGGTGAAGGGGGTAGCACAGATACGCAGTATTTT. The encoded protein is CASSFGEGGSTDTQYF.

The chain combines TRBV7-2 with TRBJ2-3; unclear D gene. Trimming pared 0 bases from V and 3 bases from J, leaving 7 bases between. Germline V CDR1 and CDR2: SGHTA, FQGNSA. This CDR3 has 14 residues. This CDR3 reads CASSLARTTDTQYF. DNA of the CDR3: TGTGCCAGCAGCTTAGCGCGTACAACAGATACGCAGTATTTT.

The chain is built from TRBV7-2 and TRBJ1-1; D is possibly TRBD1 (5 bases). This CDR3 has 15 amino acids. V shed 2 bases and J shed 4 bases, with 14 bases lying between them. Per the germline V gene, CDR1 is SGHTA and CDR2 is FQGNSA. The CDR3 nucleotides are TGTGCCAGCAGCTTATCTGCAGGGAGGGCCACTGAAGCTTTCTTT. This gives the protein CASSLSAGRATEAFF.

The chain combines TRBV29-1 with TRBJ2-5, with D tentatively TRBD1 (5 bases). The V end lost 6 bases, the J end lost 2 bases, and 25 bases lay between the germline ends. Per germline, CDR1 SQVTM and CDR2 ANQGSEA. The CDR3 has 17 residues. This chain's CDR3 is CSVRDNFRTRQQETQYF. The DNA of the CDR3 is TGCAGCGTCCGTGACAACTTTAGGACACGACAGCAAGAGACCCAGTACTTC.

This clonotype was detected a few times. CDR3 loop: CSVVGETEAFF. The CDR3 nucleotides read TGCAGCGTTGTAGGGGAGACTGAAGCTTTCTTT. The chain has TRBV29-1 and TRBJ1-1; D may be TRBD1 (5 bases). Germline V CDR1 and CDR2: SQVTM, ANQGSEA. This CDR3 spans 11 amino acids. Deletions cut 4 bases from V and 5 bases from J, with 8 bases between.

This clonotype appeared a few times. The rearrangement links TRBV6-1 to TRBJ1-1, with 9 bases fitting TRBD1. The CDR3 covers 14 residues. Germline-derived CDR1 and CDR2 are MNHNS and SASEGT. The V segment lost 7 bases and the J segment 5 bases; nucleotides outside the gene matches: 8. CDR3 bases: TGTGCCAGCACCAAAGGACAGGGGCAGACTGAAGCTTTCTTT. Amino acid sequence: CASTKGQGQTEAFF.

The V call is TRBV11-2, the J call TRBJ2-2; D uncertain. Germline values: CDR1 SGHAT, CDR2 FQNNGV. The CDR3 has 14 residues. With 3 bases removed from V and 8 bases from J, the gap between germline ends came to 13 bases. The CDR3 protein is CASSFGPGKGELFF. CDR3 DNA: TGTGCCAGCAGCTTTGGCCCCGGCAAAGGGGAGCTGTTTTTT.

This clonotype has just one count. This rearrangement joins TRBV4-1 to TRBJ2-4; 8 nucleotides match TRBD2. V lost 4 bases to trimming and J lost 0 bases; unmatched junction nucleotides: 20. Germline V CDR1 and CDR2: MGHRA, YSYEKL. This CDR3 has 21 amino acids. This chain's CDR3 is CASSRLEAGTRLLLAKNIQYF. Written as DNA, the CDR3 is TGCGCCAGCAGCCGGCTCGAAGCAGGGACTAGACTATTACTAGCCAAAAACATTCAGTACTTC.

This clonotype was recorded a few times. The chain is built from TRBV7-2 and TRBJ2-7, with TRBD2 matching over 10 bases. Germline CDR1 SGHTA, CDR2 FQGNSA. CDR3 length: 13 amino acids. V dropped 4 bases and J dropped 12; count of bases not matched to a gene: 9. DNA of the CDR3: TGTGCCAGCAGCTCGAGACGGCCTAGCGGGAGGTACGTC. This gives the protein CASSSRRPSGRYV.

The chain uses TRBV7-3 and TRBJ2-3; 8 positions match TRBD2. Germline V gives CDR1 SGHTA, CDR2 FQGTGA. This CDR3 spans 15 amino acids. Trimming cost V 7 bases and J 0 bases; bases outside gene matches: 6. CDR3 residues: CASTRGGLSTDTQYF. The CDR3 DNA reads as TGTGCCAGCACCCGGGGGGGACTAAGCACAGATACGCAGTATTTT. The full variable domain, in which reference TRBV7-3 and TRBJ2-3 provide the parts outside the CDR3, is GAGVSQTPSNKVTEKGKYVELRCDPISGHTALYWYRQSLGQGPEFLIYFQGTGAADDSGLPNDRFFAVRPEGSVSTLKIQRTERGDSAVYLCASTRGGLSTDTQYFGPGTRLTVL.

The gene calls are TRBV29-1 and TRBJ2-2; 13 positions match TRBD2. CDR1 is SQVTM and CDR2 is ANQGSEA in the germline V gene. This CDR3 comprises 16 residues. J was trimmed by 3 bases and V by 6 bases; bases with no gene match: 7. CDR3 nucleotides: TGCAGCGTGAAAGGGACTAGCGGGATTGACACCGGGGAGCTGTTTTTT. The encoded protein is CSVKGTSGIDTGELFF.

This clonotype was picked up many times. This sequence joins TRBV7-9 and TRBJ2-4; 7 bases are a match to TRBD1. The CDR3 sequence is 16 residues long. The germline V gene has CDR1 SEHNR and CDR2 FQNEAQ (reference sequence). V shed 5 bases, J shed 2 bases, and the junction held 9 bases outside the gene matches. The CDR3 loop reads CASSHGQVLTKNIQYF. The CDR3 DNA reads TGTGCCAGCAGCCACGGACAGGTCCTAACCAAAAACATTCAGTACTTC.

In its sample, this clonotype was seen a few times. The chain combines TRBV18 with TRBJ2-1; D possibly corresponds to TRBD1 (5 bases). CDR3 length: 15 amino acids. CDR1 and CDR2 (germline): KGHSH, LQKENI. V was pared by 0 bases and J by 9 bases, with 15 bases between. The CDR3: CASSPPAAGQSEQFF. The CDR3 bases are TGTGCCAGCTCACCACCGGCGGCAGGGCAAAGTGAGCAGTTCTTC. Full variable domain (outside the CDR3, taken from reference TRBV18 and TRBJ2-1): NAGVMQNPRHLVRRRGQEARLRCSPMKGHSHVYWYRQLPEEGLKFMVYLQKENIIDESGMPKERFSAEFPKEGPSILRIQQVVRGDSAAYFCASSPPAAGQSEQFFGPGTRLTVL.

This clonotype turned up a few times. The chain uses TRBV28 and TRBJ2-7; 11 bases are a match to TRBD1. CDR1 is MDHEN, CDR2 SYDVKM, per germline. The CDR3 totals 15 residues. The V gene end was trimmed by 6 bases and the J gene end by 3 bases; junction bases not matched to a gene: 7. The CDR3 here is CASSSAGTGGYEQYF. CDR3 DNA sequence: TGTGCCAGCAGCTCCGCCGGGACAGGGGGCTACGAGCAGTACTTC.

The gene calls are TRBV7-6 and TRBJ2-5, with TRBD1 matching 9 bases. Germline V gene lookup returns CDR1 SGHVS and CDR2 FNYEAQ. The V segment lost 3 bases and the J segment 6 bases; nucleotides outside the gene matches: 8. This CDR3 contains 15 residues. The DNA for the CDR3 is TGTGCCAGCAGCTTTAGACAGGGGGAGAAAAAGACCCAGTACTTC. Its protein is CASSFRQGEKKTQYF.

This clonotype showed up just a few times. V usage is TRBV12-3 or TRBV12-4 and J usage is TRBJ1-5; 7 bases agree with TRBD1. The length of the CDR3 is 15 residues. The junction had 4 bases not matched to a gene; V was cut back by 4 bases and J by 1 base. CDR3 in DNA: TGTGCCAGCAGTTCTCAGGGGGACAGCAATCAGCCCCAGCATTTT. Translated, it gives CASSSQGDSNQPQHF.

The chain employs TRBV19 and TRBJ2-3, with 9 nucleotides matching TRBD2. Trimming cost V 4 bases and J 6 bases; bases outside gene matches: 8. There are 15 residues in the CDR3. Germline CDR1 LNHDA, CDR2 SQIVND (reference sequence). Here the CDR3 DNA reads TGTGCCAGTAGTAGAACTAGCGGGTCGTTGGATACGCAGTATTTT. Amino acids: CASSRTSGSLDTQYF.

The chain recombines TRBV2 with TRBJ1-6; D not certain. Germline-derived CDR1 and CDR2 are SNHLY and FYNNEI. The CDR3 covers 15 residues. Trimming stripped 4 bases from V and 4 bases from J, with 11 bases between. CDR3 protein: CASSVERGYNSPLHF. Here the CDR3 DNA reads TGTGCCAGCAGTGTTGAACGGGGATATAATTCACCCCTCCACTTT.

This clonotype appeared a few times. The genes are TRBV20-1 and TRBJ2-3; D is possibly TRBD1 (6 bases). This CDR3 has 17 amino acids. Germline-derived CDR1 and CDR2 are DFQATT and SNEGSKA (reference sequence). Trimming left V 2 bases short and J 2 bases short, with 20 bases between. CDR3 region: CSARPYRDTGSTDTQYF. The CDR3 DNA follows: TGCAGTGCTAGACCCTACCGGGACACAGGTTCCACAGATACGCAGTATTTT.

CDR3 bases: TGTGCCAGCAGCCAACGACGGCACGGCACAGATACGCAGTATTTT. Translation gives CASSQRRHGTDTQYF. V usage is TRBV14 and J usage is TRBJ2-3; no firm D call. Germline lookup yields CDR1 SGHDN and CDR2 FVKESK. CDR3 length: 15 residues. V was clipped by 2 bases and J by 1 base, with 10 bases between them.

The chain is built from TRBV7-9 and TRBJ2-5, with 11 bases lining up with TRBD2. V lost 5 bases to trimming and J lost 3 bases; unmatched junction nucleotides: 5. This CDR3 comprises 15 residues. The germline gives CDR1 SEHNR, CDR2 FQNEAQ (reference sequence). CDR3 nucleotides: TGTGCCAGCAGCATGCTAGCGGGGGGAAAAGAGACCCAGTACTTC. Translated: CASSMLAGGKETQYF.

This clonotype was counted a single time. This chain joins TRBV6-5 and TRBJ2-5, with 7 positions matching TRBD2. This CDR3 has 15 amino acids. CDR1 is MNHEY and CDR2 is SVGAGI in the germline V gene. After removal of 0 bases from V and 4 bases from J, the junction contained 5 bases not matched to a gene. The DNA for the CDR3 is TGTGCCAGCAGTTACTCGAATAGCGGGCGAGAGACCCAGTACTTC. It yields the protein CASSYSNSGRETQYF.